The 16 T cell receptor beta chains given below trace back to one sample, sequenced in a study of T cells in localized non-small cell lung cancer (dated by TCRdb to the early 2020s). The receptor library was made with the immunoSEQ multiplex PCR assay. TCRdb limited this immuneACCESS table to in-frame rearrangements with V and J called. A share of clones is missing; checked studies link under half to unresolved V genes, and the rest is unexplained. Present in this sample are tens of thousands of clones, 78% of which were seen just once. About two fifths of the sample goes to the ten largest clones. Sequencing was performed on peripheral blood, taken before any cancer treatment. These receptor sequences come from a male donor aged 60 or older with stage II squamous cell lung carcinoma.

The chain links TRBV27 to TRBJ2-7; TRBD1 matches at 10 bases. The CDR3 consists of 13 residues. J gave up 5 bases and V 8 bases, and 6 bases lay outside the gene matches. Germline V gene sequence: CDR1 MNHEY, CDR2 SMNVEV (reference sequence). The CDR3 sequence is CASRGTGAHEQYF. CDR3 coding DNA: TGTGCCAGCCGGGGGACAGGGGCCCACGAGCAGTACTTC.

This clone has just one count. The chain has TRBV28 and TRBJ2-5; D possibly corresponds to TRBD1 (6 bases). There are 15 residues in the CDR3. Germline values: CDR1 MDHEN, CDR2 SYDVKM. The V end lost 2 bases, the J end lost 3 bases, and 13 bases lay between the germline ends. The CDR3 region has the DNA TGTGCCAGCAGTTTACCGGGACAACCAGAAGAGACCCAGTACTTC. Protein sequence: CASSLPGQPEETQYF.

The V gene is TRBV14, the J gene TRBJ2-6, with TRBD1 identical over 9 bases. Trimming cost V 8 bases and J 12 bases; bases outside gene matches: 5. CDR3 length: 12 amino acids. CDR1 is SGHDN, CDR2 FVKESK, per germline. The DNA of the CDR3 is TGTGCCAGCGCTCGGGACAGGGCCGTCCTGACTTTC. Translating it yields CASARDRAVLTF.

V is TRBV30 and J is TRBJ2-5, with D possibly matching TRBD2 (7 bases). From germline, CDR1 is GTSNPN and CDR2 SVGIG (reference sequence). V lost 8 bases and J 5 bases, leaving 15 bases between the germline ends. The CDR3 is 12 residues long. The CDR3 coding sequence is TGTGCCGGAGGGGGGGGTCAGGAGACCCAGTACTTC. It yields the protein CAGGGGQETQYF.

This rearrangement joins TRBV25-1 to TRBJ1-2, with unresolved D. The CDR3 length is 13 residues. The germline CDR1 and CDR2 sequences are MGHDK and SYGVNS. V shed 3 bases and J shed 3 bases, with 8 bases lying between them. This chain's CDR3 is CASSEGSYYGYTF. The CDR3, as DNA: TGTGCCAGCAGTGAGGGGAGCTACTATGGCTACACCTTC.

V and J are TRBV28 and TRBJ1-2, with D unresolved. The V end lost 2 bases, the J end lost 1 base, and 14 bases lay between the germline ends. The CDR3 has 16 residues. Germline loops: CDR1 MDHEN, CDR2 SYDVKM. DNA for the CDR3: TGTGCCAGCAGTTTAGTGGGAGCCCTGGGTAACTATGGCTACACCTTC. This codes for CASSLVGALGNYGYTF.

CDR3 sequence: CASSGGGAQDTQYF. The CDR3 DNA sequence: TGCGCCAGCTCCGGCGGGGGGGCCCAGGATACGCAGTATTTT. J is TRBJ2-3 and V is TRBV5-1, with 9 bases fitting TRBD2. CDR3 size: 14 residues. CDR1 and CDR2 (germline): SGHRS, YFSETQ. With V trimmed by 7 bases and J by 6 bases, 9 bases remained unmatched.

A single count supports this clone. The V gene is TRBV5-5, the J gene TRBJ1-5, with D perhaps matching TRBD1 (5 bases). The V and J ends lost 1 base and 7 bases respectively, with 15 bases between them. Germline lookup yields CDR1 SGHKS and CDR2 YYEKEE (reference sequence). CDR3 length: 15 residues. The CDR3 is CASSLTRVVRQPQHF. DNA for the CDR3: TGTGCCAGCAGCTTGACCAGGGTAGTAAGACAGCCCCAGCATTTT. Using reference TRBV5-5 and TRBJ1-5 for the parts outside the CDR3, the full variable domain is DAGVTQSPTHLIKTRGQQVTLRCSPISGHKSVSWYQQVLGQGPQFIFQYYEKEERGRGNFPDRFSARQFPNYSSELNVNALLLGDSALYLCASSLTRVVRQPQHFGDGTRLSIL.

This chain joins TRBV7-2 and TRBJ2-6; TRBD1 is a possible D gene (6 bases). Germline-derived CDR1 and CDR2 are SGHTA and FQGNSA. CDR3 length: 15 residues. The ends were cut back, 4 bases at V and 4 bases at J, with 11 bases in the middle. The chain's CDR3 is CASSSTGTGANVLTF. CDR3 coding DNA: TGTGCCAGCAGCTCAACAGGGACGGGGGCCAACGTCCTGACTTTC.

The J gene is TRBJ2-4, the V gene TRBV4-1; 8 nucleotides agree with TRBD2. Germline V lookup: CDR1 MGHRA, CDR2 YSYEKL. The V and J ends lost 7 bases and 2 bases, in that order; junction bases with no gene match: 16. This CDR3 has 18 amino acids. The CDR3 loop is CASTPIIPVAGTKNIQYF. CDR3 nucleotide sequence: TGCGCCAGCACGCCCATCATACCAGTAGCGGGGACCAAAAACATTCAGTACTTC.

This chain connects TRBV7-2 to TRBJ2-7; a weak D match, TRBD2 (7 bases). CDR3 size: 15 residues. Trimming stripped 1 base from V and 3 bases from J, with 13 bases between. From germline, CDR1 is SGHTA and CDR2 FQGNSA. The CDR3 DNA reads TGTGCCAGCAGCTTAGGGGACGGGGGGCTCTACGAGCAGTACTTC. It yields the protein CASSLGDGGLYEQYF.

This chain joins TRBV9 and TRBJ1-1; tentative D call: TRBD1 (6 bases). V lost 0 bases and J lost 3, with 15 bases in between. CDR1 and CDR2 from the germline V gene are SGDLS and YYNGEE. CDR3 size: 16 residues. The CDR3 bases are TGTGCCAGCAGCGTAGCTCCAGGGGTCGCGGACACTGAAGCTTTCTTT. Amino acid sequence: CASSVAPGVADTEAFF.

This clone showed up just once. The chain recombines TRBV5-6 with TRBJ1-5; unclear D gene. Germline V lookup: CDR1 SGHDT, CDR2 YYEEEE. The CDR3 is made up of 12 amino acids. V dropped 2 bases and J dropped 4 bases, with 4 bases sitting between them. The CDR3 DNA is TGTGCCAGCAGCTTAAGGAATCAGCCCCAGCATTTT. Amino acid sequence: CASSLRNQPQHF.

This chain connects TRBV29-1 to TRBJ1-1; no clear D gene. Trimming removed 5 bases at V and 5 bases at J, with 9 bases between. This CDR3 is built from 11 residues. Per the germline V gene, CDR1 is SQVTM and CDR2 is ANQGSEA. The CDR3 sequence: CSVSPRTEAFF. The CDR3 region has the DNA TGCAGCGTTAGCCCCCGAACTGAAGCTTTCTTT.

This chain joins TRBV13 and TRBJ2-7; D remains ambiguous. Germline values: CDR1 PRHDT, CDR2 FYEKMQ (reference sequence). The CDR3 runs to 12 residues. Trimming left V 1 base short and J 3 bases short, with 4 bases between. The DNA for the CDR3 is TGTGCCAGCAGCTTAGAAAGCTACGAGCAGTACTTC. Translation: CASSLESYEQYF.

The chain recombines TRBV7-9 with TRBJ2-7; 7 bases agree with TRBD2. The J segment lost 6 bases and the V segment lost 6 bases, leaving 11 bases of the junction unmatched. The germline V gene has CDR1 SEHNR and CDR2 FQNEAQ (reference sequence). CDR3 length: 14 amino acids. The CDR3 here is CASRARSWGGEQYF. CDR3 nucleotides: TGTGCCAGCAGAGCACGTTCCTGGGGGGGCGAGCAGTACTTC.